One sample yielded the 26 T cell receptor beta chains listed below, sequenced in a study of CD8 T cells in ankylosing spondylitis. TCRdb itself ran the 5' RACE reads through MiXCR, one entry per CDR3 protein. Of approximately 500,000 distinct CDR3 sequences listed, roughly 12% are singletons. Study-level results: Seemingly characteristic of ankylosing spondylitis blood was a TCR beta motif consisting of fewer than 10 highly homologous variants.

No antigen has been identified for these receptors. The sequenced sample consisted of blood, either unsorted or a sorted T cell fraction (not recorded which). The origin of the receptors is a male donor with ankylosing spondylitis.

This clonotype was seen only a few times. Written as DNA, the CDR3 is TGTGCCACCAGTGCCATCCGGACCGGGGGGACAGATACGCAGTATTTT. Its translation is CATSAIRTGGTDTQYF. The chain recombines TRBV24-1 with TRBJ2-3; 7 positions match TRBD2. This CDR3 comprises 16 residues. Germline trimming cut 5 bases from V and 3 bases from J; bases unmatched to any gene: 10. Germline V gives CDR1 KGHDR, CDR2 SFDVKD.

This chain joins TRBV27 and TRBJ2-1; D call uncertain. Trimming shortened V by 2 bases and J by 8 bases, and 7 bases separated the two germline ends. Germline lookup yields CDR1 MNHEY and CDR2 SMNVEV (reference sequence). The CDR3 consists of 12 residues. CDR3 sequence reads: CASSLRTHEQFF. The DNA of the CDR3 is TGTGCCAGCAGTTTAAGGACCCATGAGCAGTTCTTC.

This clonotype has ten or more counts. This chain connects TRBV7-9 to TRBJ2-3; 9 bases are a match to TRBD2. The V segment lost 9 bases and the J segment 5 bases; nucleotides outside the gene matches: 12. Germline-derived CDR1 and CDR2 are SEHNR and FQNEAQ (reference sequence). The CDR3 covers 15 residues. DNA of the CDR3: TGTGCCAGTAAACGGCGGGAGGGCCGGATAGATACGCAGTATTTT. Residues: CASKRREGRIDTQYF.

This sequence joins TRBV29-1 and TRBJ1-2, with D possibly TRBD1 on 6 matching bases. CDR1 is SQVTM and CDR2 is ANQGSEA in the germline V gene. The CDR3 loop spans 12 amino acids. Trimming took 5 bases from V and 7 from J, leaving 14 bases between them. This CDR3 is CSVNEGGGGYTF. The CDR3 DNA follows: TGCAGCGTTAATGAAGGGGGGGGTGGCTACACCTTC.

This clonotype was counted at least ten times. The V gene is TRBV15, the J gene TRBJ2-1; 12 bases are a match to TRBD2. Germline values: CDR1 LNHNV, CDR2 YYDKDF (reference sequence). The CDR3 contains 15 residues. V lost 1 base, J lost 9 bases, and 4 bases stayed unmatched. CDR3 sequence reads: CATSRGTSGNGEQFF. In nucleotides, the CDR3 is TGTGCCACCAGCAGAGGGACTAGCGGGAATGGTGAGCAGTTCTTC.

This clonotype was detected a few times. The chain recombines TRBV30 with TRBJ2-7; D is perhaps TRBD1 or TRBD2 (5 bases each). Germline loops: CDR1 GTSNPN, CDR2 SVGIG (reference sequence). The CDR3 loop spans 13 amino acids. V was pared by 4 bases and J by 3 bases, with 13 bases between. CDR3 bases: TGTGCCTGGATGGGGGTCCGGGACTACGAGCAGTACTTC. It yields the protein CAWMGVRDYEQYF.

The V gene is TRBV28, the J gene TRBJ1-2, with D unresolved. Trimming removed 4 bases from V and 8 bases from J, with 14 bases in between. Germline assignment: CDR1 MDHEN and CDR2 SYDVKM. The CDR3 contains 13 residues. The CDR3: CASSSRRLEGYTF. Here the CDR3 DNA reads TGTGCCAGCAGTTCCAGACGGCTTGAAGGCTACACCTTC.

The chain employs TRBV10-2 and TRBJ1-1; possible D gene TRBD1, 6 bases. Germline lookup yields CDR1 WSHSY and CDR2 SAAADI. With 8 bases removed from V and 0 bases from J, the gap between germline ends came to 22 bases. The CDR3 covers 17 residues. CDR3: CASVSEQSDSLNTEAFF. For the CDR3, the DNA is TGCGCCAGCGTATCAGAGCAGTCGGACAGCCTGAACACTGAAGCTTTCTTT.

This clonotype was recorded a few times. The chain has TRBV9 and TRBJ1-2, with D maybe TRBD1 (6 bases). This CDR3 comprises 14 residues. Germline V gives CDR1 SGDLS, CDR2 YYNGEE. The V end was cut by 3 bases, the J end by 3 bases, with 12 bases between. CDR3 in amino acids: CASSAGDTYYGYTF. CDR3 in DNA: TGTGCCAGCAGCGCGGGGGACACCTACTATGGCTACACCTTC.

Ten or more counts support this clonotype. The chain employs TRBV5-1 and TRBJ2-3; D unresolved. V was clipped by 0 bases and J by 4 bases, with 6 bases between them. The CDR3 has 13 residues. Germline-derived CDR1 and CDR2 are SGHRS and YFSETQ. CDR3 DNA: TGCGCCAGCAGCTTGGACCTATCAGATACGCAGTATTTT. This encodes CASSLDLSDTQYF.

DNA of the CDR3: TGCAGTGTGCTAGCGGGGGAAGGCGCCTACAATGAGCAGTTCTTC. It yields the protein CSVLAGEGAYNEQFF. The V gene is TRBV20-1, the J gene TRBJ2-1; 10 nucleotides agree with TRBD2. The CDR3 consists of 15 residues. The J segment lost 2 bases and the V segment lost 7 bases, leaving 8 bases of the junction unmatched. Germline-derived CDR1 and CDR2 are DFQATT and SNEGSKA (reference sequence).

The chain has TRBV2 and TRBJ2-1; D is possibly TRBD2 (6 bases). The CDR3 totals 16 residues. From germline, CDR1 is SNHLY and CDR2 FYNNEI. The V and J ends lost 4 bases and 0 bases respectively, with 13 bases between them. The DNA of the CDR3 is TGTGCCAGCAGTGGATCGGGAGATACCTCCTACAATGAGCAGTTCTTC. Protein product: CASSGSGDTSYNEQFF. The complete variable domain, with remaining parts taken from reference TRBV2 and TRBJ2-1, reads EPEVTQTPSHQVTQMGQEVILRCVPISNHLYFYWYRQILGQKVEFLVSFYNNEISEKSEIFDDQFSVERPDGSNFTLKIRSTKLEDSAMYFCASSGSGDTSYNEQFFGPGTRLTVL.

This chain connects TRBV14 to TRBJ2-1, with TRBD2 identical over 7 bases. With V trimmed by 3 bases and J by 1 base, 9 bases remained unmatched. The CDR3 spans 17 residues. The germline CDR1 and CDR2 sequences are SGHDN and FVKESK. CDR3 coding DNA: TGTGCCAGCAGCCAGGGAAGAGGGACTAAGTCCTACAATGAGCAGTTCTTC. Translating gives CASSQGRGTKSYNEQFF.

This clonotype was counted ten times or more. The chain employs TRBV24-1 and TRBJ2-5, with 10 nucleotides matching TRBD1. Unmatched junction bases numbered 6, after V lost 4 bases and J lost 2 bases. The CDR3 contains 16 residues. The V gene's germline CDR1 is KGHDR and CDR2 SFDVKD. CDR3 DNA: TGTGCCACCAGTGACCCAAAGGACAGGGGGCAAGAGACCCAGTACTTC. Protein sequence: CATSDPKDRGQETQYF.

This clonotype has a handful of counts. The rearrangement joins TRBV20-1 to TRBJ2-1; D is perhaps TRBD2 (6 bases). This CDR3 has 15 residues. Trimming cost V 1 base and J 5 bases, with 15 bases left between them. The germline gives CDR1 DFQATT, CDR2 SNEGSKA (reference sequence). The CDR3 bases are TGCAGTGCTAGAGCAGGACTATCACGGGACAATGAGCAGTTCTTC. The encoded protein is CSARAGLSRDNEQFF.

There are a few counts of this clonotype. J is TRBJ2-1 and V is TRBV7-9; the D is unclear. Germline loops: CDR1 SEHNR, CDR2 FQNEAQ (reference sequence). The CDR3 runs to 12 residues. V gave up 5 bases and J gave up 12 bases, with 14 bases separating them. This chain's CDR3 is CASSRIAPWQFF. The CDR3 DNA sequence: TGTGCCAGCAGCCGCATAGCTCCCTGGCAGTTCTTC.

This clonotype was counted between two and nine times. V usage is TRBV20-1 and J usage is TRBJ1-2; no clear D. The CDR3 contains 14 residues. Looked up from germline, CDR1 is DFQATT and CDR2 is SNEGSKA (reference sequence). V was cut by 0 bases and J by 4 bases, with 12 bases left in between. The CDR3 region is CSARETAFGYGYTF. CDR3 bases: TGCAGTGCTAGAGAGACGGCCTTTGGCTATGGCTACACCTTC.

This clonotype came up a few times. The rearrangement uses TRBV11-2 and TRBJ2-1, with 13 bases lining up with TRBD2. In germline, CDR1 is SGHAT, CDR2 FQNNGV. This CDR3 is built from 20 residues. V trimming: 7 bases; J trimming: 2 bases; junction bases outside the gene matches: 17. The CDR3 bases are TGTGCCAGCATCTATATCGGACTAGCGGGAGTAAACCCCACCTACAATGAGCAGTTCTTC. It specifies CASIYIGLAGVNPTYNEQFF.

In its sample, this clonotype was seen a few times. The J gene is TRBJ2-7, the V gene TRBV27, with D unresolved. V was pared by 6 bases and J by 4 bases, with 16 bases between. CDR1 is MNHEY, CDR2 SMNVEV, per germline (reference sequence). The CDR3 consists of 14 residues. In DNA, the CDR3 is TGTGCCAGCAGCCTACCCCAACTCCTGTACGAGCAGTACGTC. It translates to CASSLPQLLYEQYV.

The sample holds many counts of this clonotype. The genes are TRBV25-1 and TRBJ2-1; D unclear. The CDR3 sequence is 13 residues long. CDR1 is MGHDK, CDR2 SYGVNS, per germline. V was shortened by 5 bases and J by 3 bases, with 8 bases between the two germline ends. CDR3 loop: CASSPGRYNEQFF. For the CDR3, the DNA is TGTGCCAGCAGTCCGGGCCGCTACAATGAGCAGTTCTTC.

This clonotype came up a few times. The chain employs TRBV12-3 or TRBV12-4 and TRBJ2-3; TRBD2 matches at 7 bases. The CDR3 is 15 amino acids. The junction had 5 bases not matched to a gene; V was cut back by 5 bases and J by 0 bases. CDR3 loop: CASSTLATSTDTQYF. DNA of the CDR3: TGTGCCAGCAGTACACTAGCGACCAGCACAGATACGCAGTATTTT.

The chain uses TRBV12-3 or TRBV12-4 and TRBJ1-5; 7 positions agree with TRBD1. There are 15 residues in the CDR3. V dropped 6 bases and J dropped 2; count of bases not matched to a gene: 7. The CDR3 reads CASRPTGVGNQPQHF. CDR3 in DNA: TGTGCCAGCAGGCCAACAGGGGTGGGCAATCAGCCCCAGCATTTT.

This clonotype was seen more than once but under ten times. The chain links TRBV13 to TRBJ2-2; no definite D call. V was trimmed by 0 bases and J by 0 bases, leaving 8 bases between them. Germline lookup yields CDR1 PRHDT and CDR2 FYEKMQ (reference sequence). This CDR3 has 16 amino acids. The CDR3: CASSLGFSTNTGELFF. In DNA form, the CDR3 reads TGTGCCAGCAGCTTAGGGTTTAGTACGAACACCGGGGAGCTGTTTTTT. The variable domain in full, with the rest retrieved from reference TRBV13 and TRBJ2-2, is AAGVIQSPRHLIKEKRETATLKCYPIPRHDTVYWYQQGPGQDPQFLISFYEKMQSDKGSIPDRFSAQQFSDYHSELNMSSLELGDSALYFCASSLGFSTNTGELFFGEGSRLTVL.

The table lists this clonotype with many counts. CDR3 bases: TGCAGTGCCCCCAAGGACAGGGGGTTCTACGAGCAGTACTTC. Translation gives CSAPKDRGFYEQYF. The rearrangement links TRBV20-1 to TRBJ2-7; 10 bases are shared with TRBD1. The CDR3 is 14 amino acids. Germline CDR1 and CDR2: DFQATT and SNEGSKA (reference sequence). V shed 6 bases, J shed 3 bases, and the junction held 8 bases outside the gene matches.

This clonotype was observed many times. The chain links TRBV20-1 to TRBJ2-2; 10 nucleotides match TRBD1. The length of the CDR3 is 15 residues. Germline-derived CDR1 and CDR2 are DFQATT and SNEGSKA (reference sequence). J was trimmed by 5 bases and V by 1 base; bases with no gene match: 4. CDR3 loop: CSARAWDRGTGELFF. The CDR3, as DNA: TGCAGTGCTAGAGCCTGGGACAGGGGAACCGGGGAGCTGTTTTTT.

This clonotype was recorded many times. V and J are TRBV12-3 or TRBV12-4 and TRBJ1-5, with D perhaps matching TRBD1 (5 bases). This CDR3 is 15 amino acids long. Trimming took off 6 bases at V and 5 bases at J, with 17 bases between the two ends. CDR3 in amino acids: CASSPVRGSDQPQHF. CDR3 DNA: TGTGCCAGCAGCCCAGTGAGGGGATCCGATCAGCCCCAGCATTTT.